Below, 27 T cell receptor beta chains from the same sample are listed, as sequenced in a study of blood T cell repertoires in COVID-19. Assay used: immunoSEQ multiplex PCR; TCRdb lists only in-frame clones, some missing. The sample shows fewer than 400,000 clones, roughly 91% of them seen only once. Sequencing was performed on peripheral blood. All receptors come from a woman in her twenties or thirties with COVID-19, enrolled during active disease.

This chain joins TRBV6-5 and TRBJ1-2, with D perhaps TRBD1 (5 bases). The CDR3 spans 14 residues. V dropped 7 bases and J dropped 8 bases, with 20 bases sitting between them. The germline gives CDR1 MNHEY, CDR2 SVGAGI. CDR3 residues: CASKRVGRVDGYTF. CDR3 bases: TGTGCCAGCAAGCGGGTGGGCAGGGTCGACGGCTACACCTTC.

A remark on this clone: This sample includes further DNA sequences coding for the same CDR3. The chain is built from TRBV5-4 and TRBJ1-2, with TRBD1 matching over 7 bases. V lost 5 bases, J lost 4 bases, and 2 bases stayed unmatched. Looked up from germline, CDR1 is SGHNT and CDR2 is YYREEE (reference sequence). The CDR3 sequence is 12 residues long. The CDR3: CASSRDSYGYTF. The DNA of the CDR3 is TGTGCCAGCAGTCGGGACAGCTATGGCTACACCTTC.

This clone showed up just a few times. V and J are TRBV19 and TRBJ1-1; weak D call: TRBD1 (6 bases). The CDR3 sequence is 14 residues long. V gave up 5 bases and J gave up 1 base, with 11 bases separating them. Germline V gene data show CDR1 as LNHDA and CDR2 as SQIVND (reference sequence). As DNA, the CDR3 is TGTGCCAGTAGTCGACAGGCCCGGAACACTGAAGCTTTCTTT. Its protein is CASSRQARNTEAFF. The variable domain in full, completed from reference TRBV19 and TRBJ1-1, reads DGGITQSPKYLFRKEGQNVTLSCEQNLNHDAMYWYRQDPGQGLRLIYYSQIVNDFQKGDIAEGYSVSREKKESFPLTVTSAQKNPTAFYLCASSRQARNTEAFFGQGTRLTVV.

The CDR3 DNA sequence: TGTGCCACCAGTGTTTCGACTGAGGGAGGCTACACCTTC. Its protein is CATSVSTEGGYTF. The rearrangement uses TRBV24-1 and TRBJ1-2; D uncertain. Trimming took off 5 bases at V and 8 bases at J, with 14 bases between the two ends. CDR1 is KGHDR and CDR2 is SFDVKD in the germline V gene. The CDR3 consists of 13 residues.

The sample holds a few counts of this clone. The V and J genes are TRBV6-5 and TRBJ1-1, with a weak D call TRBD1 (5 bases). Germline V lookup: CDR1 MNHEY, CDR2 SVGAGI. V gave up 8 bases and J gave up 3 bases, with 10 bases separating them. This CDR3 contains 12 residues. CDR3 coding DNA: TGTGCCAGCTTCGGGGGAGACACTGAAGCTTTCTTT. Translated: CASFGGDTEAFF.

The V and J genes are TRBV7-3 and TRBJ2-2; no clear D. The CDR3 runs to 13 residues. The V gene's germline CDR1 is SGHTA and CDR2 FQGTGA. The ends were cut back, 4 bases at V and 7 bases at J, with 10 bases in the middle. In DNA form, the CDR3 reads TGTGCCAGCAGCTCTATTTCGGGCGGGGAGCTGTTTTTT. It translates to CASSSISGGELFF.

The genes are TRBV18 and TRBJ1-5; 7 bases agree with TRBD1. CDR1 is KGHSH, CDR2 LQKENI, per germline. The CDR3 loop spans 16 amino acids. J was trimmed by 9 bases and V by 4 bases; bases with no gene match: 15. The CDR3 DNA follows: TGTGCCAGCTCACGAGATGTTGGGCAGCCAGGGGGGCCCCAGCATTTT. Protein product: CASSRDVGQPGGPQHF.

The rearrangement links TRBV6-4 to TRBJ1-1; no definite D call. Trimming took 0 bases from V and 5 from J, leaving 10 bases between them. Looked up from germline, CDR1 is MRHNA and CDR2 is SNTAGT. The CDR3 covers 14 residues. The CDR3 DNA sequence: TGTGCCAGCAGTGACTCGTACTGGTGGACTGAAGCTTTCTTT. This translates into CASSDSYWWTEAFF.

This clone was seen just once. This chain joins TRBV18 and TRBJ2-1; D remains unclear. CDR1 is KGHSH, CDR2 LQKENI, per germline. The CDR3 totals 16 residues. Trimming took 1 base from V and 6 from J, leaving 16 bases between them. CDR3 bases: TGTGCCAGCTCACCACGAACCACCCTAGTAGGCAATGAGCAGTTCTTC. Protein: CASSPRTTLVGNEQFF. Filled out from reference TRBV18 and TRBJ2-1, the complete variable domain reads NAGVMQNPRHLVRRRGQEARLRCSPMKGHSHVYWYRQLPEEGLKFMVYLQKENIIDESGMPKERFSAEFPKEGPSILRIQQVVRGDSAAYFCASSPRTTLVGNEQFFGPGTRLTVL.

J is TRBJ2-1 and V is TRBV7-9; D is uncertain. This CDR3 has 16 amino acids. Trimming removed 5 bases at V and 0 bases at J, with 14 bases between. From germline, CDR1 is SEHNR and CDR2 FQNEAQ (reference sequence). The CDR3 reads CASSIPTRSSYNEQFF. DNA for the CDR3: TGTGCCAGCAGCATTCCGACCCGGAGCTCCTACAATGAGCAGTTCTTC.

CDR3 region: CASSLTQGARSPLHF. DNA of the CDR3: TGTGCCAGCAGTTTGACCCAGGGGGCGCGATCACCCCTCCACTTT. This chain links TRBV5-6 with TRBJ1-6, with TRBD1 matching 8 bases. Germline values: CDR1 SGHDT, CDR2 YYEEEE. The CDR3 runs to 15 residues. The V gene end was trimmed by 5 bases and the J gene end by 10 bases; junction bases not matched to a gene: 11.

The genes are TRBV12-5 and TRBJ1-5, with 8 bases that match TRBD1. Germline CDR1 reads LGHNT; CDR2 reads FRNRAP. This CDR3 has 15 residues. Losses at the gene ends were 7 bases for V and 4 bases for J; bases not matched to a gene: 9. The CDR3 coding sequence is TGTGCTAGTGCCCTCGGACAGGGTCGTAATCAGCCCCAGCATTTT. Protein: CASALGQGRNQPQHF.

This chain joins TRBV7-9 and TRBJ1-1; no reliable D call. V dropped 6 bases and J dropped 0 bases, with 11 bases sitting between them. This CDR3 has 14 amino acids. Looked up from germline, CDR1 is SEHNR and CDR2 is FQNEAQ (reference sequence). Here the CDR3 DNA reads TGTGCCAGCAGTCAAGCCCCCCTGAACACTGAAGCTTTCTTT. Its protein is CASSQAPLNTEAFF.

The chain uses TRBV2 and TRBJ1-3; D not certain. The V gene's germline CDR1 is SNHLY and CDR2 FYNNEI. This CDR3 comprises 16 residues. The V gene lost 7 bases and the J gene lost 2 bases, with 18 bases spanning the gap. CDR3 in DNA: TGTGCCAGCATCCCCCCGACCGCAGAGGCTGGAAACACCATATATTTT. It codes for CASIPPTAEAGNTIYF.

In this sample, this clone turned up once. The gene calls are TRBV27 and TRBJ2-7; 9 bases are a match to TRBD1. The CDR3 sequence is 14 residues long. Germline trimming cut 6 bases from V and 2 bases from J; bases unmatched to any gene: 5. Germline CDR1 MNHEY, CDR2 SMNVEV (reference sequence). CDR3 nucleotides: TGTGCCAGCAGGAGGGGACAGGGTGCCTACGAGCAGTACTTC. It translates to CASRRGQGAYEQYF.

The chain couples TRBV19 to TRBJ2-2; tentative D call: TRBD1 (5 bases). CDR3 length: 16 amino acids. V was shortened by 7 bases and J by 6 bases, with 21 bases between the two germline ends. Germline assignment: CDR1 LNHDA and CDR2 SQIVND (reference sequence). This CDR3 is CASKDKGQIRAGELFF. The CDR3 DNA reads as TGTGCCAGTAAGGACAAAGGGCAAATTAGGGCCGGGGAGCTGTTTTTT. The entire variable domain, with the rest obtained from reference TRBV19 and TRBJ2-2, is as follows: DGGITQSPKYLFRKEGQNVTLSCEQNLNHDAMYWYRQDPGQGLRLIYYSQIVNDFQKGDIAEGYSVSREKKESFPLTVTSAQKNPTAFYLCASKDKGQIRAGELFFGEGSRLTVL.

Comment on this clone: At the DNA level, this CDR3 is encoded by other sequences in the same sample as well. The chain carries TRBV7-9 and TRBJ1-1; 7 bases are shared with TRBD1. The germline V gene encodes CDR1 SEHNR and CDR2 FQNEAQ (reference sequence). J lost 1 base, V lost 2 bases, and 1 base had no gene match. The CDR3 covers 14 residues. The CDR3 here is CASSLRQGNTEAFF. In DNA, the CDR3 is TGTGCCAGCAGCTTAAGACAGGGGAACACTGAAGCTTTCTTT.

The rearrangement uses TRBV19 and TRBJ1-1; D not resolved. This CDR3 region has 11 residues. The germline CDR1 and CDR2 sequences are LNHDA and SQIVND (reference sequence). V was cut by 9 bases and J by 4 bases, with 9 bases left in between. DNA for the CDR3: TGTGCCAGCACTGCAACCACTGAAGCTTTCTTT. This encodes CASTATTEAFF.

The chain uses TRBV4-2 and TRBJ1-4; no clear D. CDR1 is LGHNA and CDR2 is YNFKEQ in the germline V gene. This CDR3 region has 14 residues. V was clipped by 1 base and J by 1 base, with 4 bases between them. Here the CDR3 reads CASSQGGTNEKLFF. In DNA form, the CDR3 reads TGTGCCAGCAGCCAAGGAGGAACTAATGAAAAACTGTTTTTT.

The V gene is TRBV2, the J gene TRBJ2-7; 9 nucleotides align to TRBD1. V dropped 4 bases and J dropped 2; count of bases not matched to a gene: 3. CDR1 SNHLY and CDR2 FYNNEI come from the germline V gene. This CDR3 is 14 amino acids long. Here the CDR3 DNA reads TGTGCCAGCAGTGCGGGACAGGGACCCTACGAGCAGTACGTC. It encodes CASSAGQGPYEQYV.

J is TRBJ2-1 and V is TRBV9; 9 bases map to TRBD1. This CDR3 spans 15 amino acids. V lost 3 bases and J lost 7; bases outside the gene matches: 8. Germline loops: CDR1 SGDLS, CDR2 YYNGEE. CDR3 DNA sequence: TGTGCCAGCAGCGGAGGGACAGGGCCTCTTAATGAGCAGTTCTTC. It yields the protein CASSGGTGPLNEQFF.

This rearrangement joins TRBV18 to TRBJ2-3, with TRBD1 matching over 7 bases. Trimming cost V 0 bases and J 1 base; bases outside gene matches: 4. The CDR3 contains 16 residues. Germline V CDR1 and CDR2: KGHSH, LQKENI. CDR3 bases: TGTGCCAGCTCACCACCCAGGGGGTCTGGCACAGATACGCAGTATTTT. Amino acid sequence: CASSPPRGSGTDTQYF.

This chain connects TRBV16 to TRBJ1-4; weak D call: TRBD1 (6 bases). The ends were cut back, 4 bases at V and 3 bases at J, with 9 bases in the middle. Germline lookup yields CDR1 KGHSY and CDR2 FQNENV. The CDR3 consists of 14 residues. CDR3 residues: CASSRQASNEKLFF. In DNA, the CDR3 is TGTGCCAGCAGCCGACAGGCCTCTAATGAAAAACTGTTTTTT. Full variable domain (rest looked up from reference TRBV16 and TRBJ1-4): GEEVAQTPKHLVRGEGQKAKLYCAPIKGHSYVFWYQQVLKNEFKFLISFQNENVFDETGMPKERFSAKCLPNSPCSLEIQATKLEDSAVYFCASSRQASNEKLFFGSGTQLSVL.

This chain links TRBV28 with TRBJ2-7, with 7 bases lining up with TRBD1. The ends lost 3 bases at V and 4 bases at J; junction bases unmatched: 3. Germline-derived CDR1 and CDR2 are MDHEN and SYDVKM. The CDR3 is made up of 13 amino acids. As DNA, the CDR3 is TGTGCCAGCAGTTTGAGACAGGGTTACGAGCAGTACGTC. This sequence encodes CASSLRQGYEQYV.

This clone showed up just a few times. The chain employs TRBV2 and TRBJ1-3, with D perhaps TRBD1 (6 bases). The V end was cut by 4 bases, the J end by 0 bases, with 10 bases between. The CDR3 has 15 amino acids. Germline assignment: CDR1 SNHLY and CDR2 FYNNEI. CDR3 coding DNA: TGTGCCAGCAGTGGACAGGCGATCTCTGGAAACACCATATATTTT. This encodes CASSGQAISGNTIYF.

The CDR3 DNA is TGTGCCAGTAGTATAGCGGACGGGGGTGAGCAGTACTTC. Amino acid sequence: CASSIADGGEQYF. V and J are TRBV19 and TRBJ2-7; TRBD2 is a possible D gene (6 bases). In germline, CDR1 is LNHDA, CDR2 SQIVND (reference sequence). This CDR3 has 13 residues. Trimming took off 1 base at V and 7 bases at J, with 11 bases between the two ends.

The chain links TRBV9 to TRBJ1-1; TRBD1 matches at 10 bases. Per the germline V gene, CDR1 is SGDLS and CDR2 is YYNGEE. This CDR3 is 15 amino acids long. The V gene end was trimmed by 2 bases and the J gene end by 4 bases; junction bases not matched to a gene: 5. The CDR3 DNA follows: TGTGCCAGCAGCGTGTACGGGACAGGGGTCACTGAAGCTTTCTTT. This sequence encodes CASSVYGTGVTEAFF.